This T cell receptor beta chain stems from a study of blood T cell repertoires in COVID-19. Overall study context: Material from acute and convalescent COVID-19 was sourced from the United States, Italy and Spain.

Method: immunoSEQ multiplex PCR; TCRdb's copy keeps in-frame clones and lacks some. The sample comprises 220,000 or so clones, around four fifths of which are singletons, and 15% to 20% rests with the top ten. This clone was recorded once. This CDR3 region has 14 residues. V shed 2 bases, J shed 3 bases, and the junction held 3 bases outside the gene matches. Looked up from germline, CDR1 is KGHSH and CDR2 is LQKENI. The V call is TRBV18, the J call TRBJ2-5, with TRBD2 matching over 7 bases. The TCR sequence derives from a man aged 30 to 45 with active or convalescent COVID-19. The sequenced sample was peripheral blood. CDR3 DNA: TGTGCCAGCTCACCAGCGGGGGTGAAAGAGACCCAGTACTTC. Its protein product is CASSPAGVKETQYF.